The rows below give T cell receptor beta chains drawn from one sample of a study of OX40 agonist ivuxolimab in advanced cancers. The repertoire was sequenced with immunoSEQ multiplex PCR; TCRdb's copy has only in-frame clones and lacks some. The table includes about 98,000 clones, around nine tenths detected once. This specimen was CD4+ or CD8+ T cells sorted from blood, taken in a trial of the OX40 agonist ivuxolimab. All receptors derive from an adult with an advanced solid tumor such as melanoma, head and neck, liver or kidney cancer. Each CDR3 is given with its conserved first and last residue. A D gene is named only where the DNA matches it firmly. A clone size is listed for some rows: how often the clone was seen (once, few, many), or a class if it is expanded.

V gene: TRBV4-1
D gene: TRBD2
clone size: NA
J gene: TRBJ2-1
CDR3 protein: CASSQQLAGGPPYNEQFF
CDR3 DNA: TGCGCCAGCAGCCAACAACTAGCGGGAGGGCCCCCCTACAATGAGCAGTTCTTC

V gene: TRBV9
D gene: NA
clone size: NA
J gene: TRBJ1-1
CDR3 protein: CASSVGRQRDTEAFF
CDR3 DNA: TGTGCCAGCAGCGTAGGTCGGCAGAGGGACACTGAAGCTTTCTTT

V gene: TRBV11-3
D gene: NA
clone size: NA
J gene: TRBJ2-2
CDR3 protein: CASSLTPVAGELFF
CDR3 DNA: TGTGCCAGCAGCTTAACTCCGGTGGCCGGGGAGCTGTTTTTT

V gene: TRBV14
D gene: NA
clone size: NA
J gene: TRBJ1-1
CDR3 protein: CASSQGVNTEAFF
CDR3 DNA: TGTGCCAGCAGCCAGGGGGTGAACACTGAAGCTTTCTTT

V gene: TRBV10-3
D gene: NA
clone size: NA
J gene: TRBJ2-3
CDR3 protein: CAISVWAETSTDTQYF
CDR3 DNA: TGTGCCATCAGTGTCTGGGCAGAAACTAGCACAGATACGCAGTATTTT

V gene: TRBV6-5
D gene: NA
clone size: NA
J gene: TRBJ2-7
CDR3 protein: CASSYGGTLPDEQYF
CDR3 DNA: TGTGCCAGCAGTTACGGGGGGACGTTACCGGACGAGCAGTACTTC

V gene: TRBV7-9
D gene: NA
clone size: NA
J gene: TRBJ1-3
CDR3 protein: CASSLEGNTIYF
CDR3 DNA: TGTGCCAGCAGCTTAGAGGGAAACACCATATATTTT

V gene: TRBV9
D gene: TRBD1
clone size: NA
J gene: TRBJ1-2
CDR3 protein: CASSPGQGGNYGYTF
CDR3 DNA: TGTGCCAGCAGCCCAGGACAGGGCGGCAACTATGGCTACACCTTC

V gene: TRBV5-1
D gene: TRBD1
clone size: once
J gene: TRBJ2-3
CDR3 protein: CASSQGQGVLGTDTQYF
CDR3 DNA: TGCGCCAGCAGCCAGGGACAGGGTGTTTTAGGCACAGATACGCAGTATTTT

V gene: TRBV5-1
D gene: TRBD2
clone size: once
J gene: TRBJ2-5
CDR3 protein: CASSLGGGKETQYF
CDR3 DNA: TGCGCCAGCAGCTTGGGCGGGGGGAAAGAGACCCAGTACTTC

V gene: TRBV19
D gene: NA
clone size: NA
J gene: TRBJ2-3
CDR3 protein: CASSPYSSSTSTDTQYF
CDR3 DNA: TGTGCCAGTAGCCCGTACTCTAGCAGTACTAGCACAGATACGCAGTATTTT

V gene: TRBV7-9
D gene: NA
clone size: NA
J gene: TRBJ1-1
CDR3 protein: CASSLGTGLKDDTEAFF
CDR3 DNA: TGTGCCAGCAGCTTAGGTACGGGGCTCAAAGATGACACTGAAGCTTTCTTT

V gene: TRBV11-3
D gene: NA
clone size: NA
J gene: TRBJ2-5
CDR3 protein: CASSLGGIGGETQYF
CDR3 DNA: TGTGCCAGCAGCTTAGGAGGGATCGGGGGAGAGACCCAGTACTTC

V gene: TRBV7-8
D gene: TRBD1
clone size: NA
J gene: TRBJ1-2
CDR3 protein: CASTAGGSGGYTF
CDR3 DNA: TGTGCCAGCACTGCAGGGGGCTCGGGTGGCTACACCTTC

V gene: TRBV7-2
D gene: TRBD2
clone size: once
J gene: TRBJ2-5
CDR3 protein: CASSYQAGKETQYF
CDR3 DNA: TGTGCCAGCAGCTACCAAGCGGGAAAAGAGACCCAGTACTTC

V gene: TRBV9
D gene: NA
clone size: NA
J gene: TRBJ2-1
CDR3 protein: CASSSRGGNNEQFF
CDR3 DNA: TGTGCCAGCAGCTCGAGGGGCGGGAACAATGAGCAGTTCTTC

V gene: TRBV29-1
D gene: NA
clone size: NA
J gene: TRBJ1-3
CDR3 protein: CSVQELGQTIYF
CDR3 DNA: TGCAGCGTTCAGGAGCTGGGACAAACCATATATTTT

V gene: TRBV28
D gene: TRBD2
clone size: NA
J gene: TRBJ2-1
CDR3 protein: CASSRALGLAGEQFF
CDR3 DNA: TGTGCCAGCAGTCGGGCCCTTGGACTAGCGGGGGAGCAGTTCTTC

V gene: TRBV28
D gene: NA
clone size: NA
J gene: TRBJ1-2
CDR3 protein: CASIGGNYGYTF
CDR3 DNA: TGTGCCAGCATAGGAGGGAACTATGGCTACACCTTC

V gene: TRBV7-9
D gene: TRBD2
clone size: NA
J gene: TRBJ2-3
CDR3 protein: CASSISGRSDTQYF
CDR3 DNA: TGTGCCAGCAGCATTAGCGGGAGGTCTGATACGCAGTATTTT

V gene: TRBV7-8
D gene: NA
clone size: NA
J gene: TRBJ2-3
CDR3 protein: CASSLVAGPGDTQYF
CDR3 DNA: TGTGCCAGCAGCTTAGTCGCAGGGCCCGGGGATACGCAGTATTTT

V gene: TRBV19
D gene: NA
clone size: NA
J gene: TRBJ2-1
CDR3 protein: CASSIDLMVSNEQFF
CDR3 DNA: TGTGCCAGTAGTATAGATTTAATGGTGAGCAATGAGCAGTTCTTC

V gene: TRBV5-4
D gene: NA
clone size: NA
J gene: TRBJ1-3
CDR3 protein: CASSLDPGAGNTIYF
CDR3 DNA: TGTGCCAGCAGCTTGGACCCAGGGGCAGGAAACACCATATATTTT

V gene: TRBV11-1
D gene: NA
clone size: NA
J gene: TRBJ1-2
CDR3 protein: CASSPFRTGGDGYTF
CDR3 DNA: TGTGCCAGCAGCCCTTTTAGGACGGGAGGAGATGGCTACACCTTC

V gene: TRBV30
D gene: TRBD1
clone size: NA
J gene: TRBJ1-4
CDR3 protein: CAWTGGSEKLFF
CDR3 DNA: TGTGCCTGGACAGGGGGCAGTGAAAAACTGTTTTTT

V gene: TRBV13
D gene: NA
clone size: NA
J gene: TRBJ2-2
CDR3 protein: CASSLGRAPNTGELFF
CDR3 DNA: TGTGCCAGCAGCCTCGGGCGGGCTCCGAACACCGGGGAGCTGTTTTTT

V gene: TRBV5-1
D gene: TRBD1
clone size: NA
J gene: TRBJ2-7
CDR3 protein: CASSYGTVENEQYF
CDR3 DNA: TGCGCCAGCAGCTACGGGACAGTGGAAAACGAGCAGTACTTC

V gene: TRBV7-3
D gene: TRBD2
clone size: NA
J gene: TRBJ2-1
CDR3 protein: CASSLWASGRNEQFF
CDR3 DNA: TGTGCCAGCAGCTTATGGGCTAGCGGGAGGAATGAGCAGTTCTTC

V gene: TRBV16
D gene: TRBD1
clone size: NA
J gene: TRBJ1-2
CDR3 protein: CASSQAGQGGDYGYTF
CDR3 DNA: TGTGCCAGCAGCCAAGCGGGACAGGGGGGCGATTACGGCTACACCTTC

V gene: TRBV18
D gene: TRBD1
clone size: NA
J gene: TRBJ1-1
CDR3 protein: CASSPMAGGHTEAFF
CDR3 DNA: TGTGCCAGCTCACCAATGGCAGGGGGCCACACTGAAGCTTTCTTT

V gene: TRBV4-2
D gene: NA
clone size: once
J gene: TRBJ2-1
CDR3 protein: CASSPTDGLEQFF
CDR3 DNA: TGTGCCAGCAGTCCTACCGATGGTTTGGAGCAGTTCTTC

V gene: TRBV6-5
D gene: NA
clone size: NA
J gene: TRBJ1-2
CDR3 protein: CASRPTAGATNNF
CDR3 DNA: TGTGCCAGCAGGCCGACCGCGGGGGCCACGAACAACTTC

V gene: TRBV19
D gene: NA
clone size: NA
J gene: TRBJ2-7
CDR3 protein: CASSSSPGHSAWEQYF
CDR3 DNA: TGTGCCAGTAGTTCCTCACCGGGACACTCGGCATGGGAGCAGTACTTC

V gene: TRBV11-1
D gene: NA
clone size: NA
J gene: TRBJ2-2
CDR3 protein: CASSLSSSGTGELFF
CDR3 DNA: TGTGCCAGCAGCTTGAGCTCCTCAGGCACCGGGGAGCTGTTTTTT

V gene: TRBV18
D gene: NA
clone size: once
J gene: TRBJ2-2
CDR3 protein: CASSPGQLNTGELFF
CDR3 DNA: TGTGCCAGCTCACCAGGGCAGCTTAACACCGGGGAGCTGTTTTTT

V gene: TRBV28
D gene: TRBD2
clone size: NA
J gene: TRBJ2-4
CDR3 protein: CASSDRAGGIIAKNIQYF
CDR3 DNA: TGTGCCAGCAGTGACAGAGCGGGAGGGATCATAGCCAAAAACATTCAGTACTTC

V gene: TRBV28
D gene: NA
clone size: NA
J gene: TRBJ1-2
CDR3 protein: CASRPGSNYGYTF
CDR3 DNA: TGTGCCAGCAGACCGGGCTCTAACTATGGCTACACCTTC

V gene: TRBV7-8
D gene: TRBD2
clone size: NA
J gene: TRBJ2-7
CDR3 protein: CASSTLAGAPSYEQYF
CDR3 DNA: TGTGCCAGCAGCACCCTAGCGGGAGCCCCCTCCTACGAGCAGTACTTC

V gene: TRBV18
D gene: NA
clone size: NA
J gene: TRBJ1-1
CDR3 protein: CASASMNTEAFF
CDR3 DNA: TGTGCCAGCGCGTCAATGAACACTGAAGCTTTCTTT

V gene: TRBV5-4
D gene: NA
clone size: NA
J gene: TRBJ2-6
CDR3 protein: CASSLVGANVLTF
CDR3 DNA: TGTGCCAGCAGCTTGGTTGGGGCCAACGTCCTGACTTTC

V gene: TRBV6-1
D gene: NA
clone size: NA
J gene: TRBJ1-1
CDR3 protein: CASSPGLQNTEAFF
CDR3 DNA: TGTGCCAGCAGTCCGGGACTCCAGAACACTGAAGCTTTCTTT

V gene: TRBV10-2
D gene: TRBD2
clone size: NA
J gene: TRBJ2-1
CDR3 protein: CASSESETSGRINNEQFF
CDR3 DNA: TGCGCCAGCAGTGAGTCAGAGACTAGCGGGAGGATAAACAATGAGCAGTTCTTC

V gene: TRBV5-4
D gene: NA
clone size: NA
J gene: TRBJ2-5
CDR3 protein: CASSFWQGNKETQYF
CDR3 DNA: TGTGCCAGCAGCTTTTGGCAGGGGAATAAAGAGACCCAGTACTTC

V gene: TRBV4-1
D gene: NA
clone size: NA
J gene: TRBJ1-3
CDR3 protein: CASSQWPRLRGNTIYF
CDR3 DNA: TGCGCCAGCAGCCAATGGCCCCGGCTCCGGGGAAACACCATATATTTT

V gene: TRBV5-6
D gene: NA
clone size: NA
J gene: TRBJ1-3
CDR3 protein: CASSLRGAGNTIYF
CDR3 DNA: TGTGCCAGCAGCTTGCGAGGGGCTGGAAACACCATATATTTT

V gene: TRBV18
D gene: NA
clone size: NA
J gene: TRBJ2-6
CDR3 protein: CASSPSPSGANVLTF
CDR3 DNA: TGTGCCAGCTCACCAAGTCCCTCTGGGGCCAACGTCCTGACTTTC

V gene: TRBV28
D gene: TRBD1
clone size: NA
J gene: TRBJ1-4
CDR3 protein: CASSLGQGKKLFF
CDR3 DNA: TGTGCCAGCAGCTTAGGACAGGGGAAAAAACTGTTTTTT

V gene: TRBV11-1
D gene: TRBD1
clone size: few
J gene: TRBJ2-3
CDR3 protein: CASSTPPGQGSDTDTQYF
CDR3 DNA: TGTGCCAGCAGCACCCCCCCGGGACAGGGATCGGACACAGATACGCAGTATTTT

V gene: TRBV7-2
D gene: NA
clone size: once
J gene: TRBJ2-5
CDR3 protein: CASSLIGGETQYF
CDR3 DNA: TGTGCCAGCAGCTTAATTGGAGGGGAGACCCAGTACTTC

V gene: TRBV19
D gene: TRBD2
clone size: NA
J gene: TRBJ2-2
CDR3 protein: CASRPQGGSGELFF
CDR3 DNA: TGTGCCAGTAGGCCGCAGGGAGGGTCCGGGGAGCTGTTTTTT

V gene: TRBV10-1
D gene: TRBD2
clone size: NA
J gene: TRBJ2-1
CDR3 protein: CASSEATSGRIDEQFF
CDR3 DNA: TGCGCCAGCAGTGAGGCCACTAGCGGGAGAATCGATGAGCAGTTCTTC

V gene: TRBV5-1
D gene: TRBD2
clone size: NA
J gene: TRBJ2-1
CDR3 protein: CASRRTSGSYNEQFF
CDR3 DNA: TGCGCCAGCAGAAGGACTAGCGGCTCCTACAATGAGCAGTTCTTC

V gene: TRBV18
D gene: NA
clone size: NA
J gene: TRBJ2-3
CDR3 protein: CASSPDLTDTQYF
CDR3 DNA: TGTGCCAGCTCACCAGATCTCACAGATACGCAGTATTTT

V gene: TRBV5-1
D gene: NA
clone size: NA
J gene: TRBJ1-2
CDR3 protein: CASSTAGDNYGYTF
CDR3 DNA: TGCGCCAGCAGTACGGCAGGCGATAACTATGGCTACACCTTC

V gene: TRBV7-7
D gene: NA
clone size: NA
J gene: TRBJ2-2
CDR3 protein: CASSRDFRTGELFF
CDR3 DNA: TGTGCCAGCAGCCGGGACTTTCGGACCGGGGAGCTGTTTTTT

V gene: TRBV5-5
D gene: NA
clone size: NA
J gene: TRBJ2-1
CDR3 protein: CASSFTGRRHEQFF
CDR3 DNA: TGTGCCAGCAGCTTTACGGGGAGGCGGCATGAGCAGTTCTTC

V gene: TRBV2
D gene: NA
clone size: NA
J gene: TRBJ1-2
CDR3 protein: CASGDGPNYGYTF
CDR3 DNA: TGTGCCAGCGGGGACGGACCTAACTATGGCTACACCTTC

V gene: TRBV7-2
D gene: TRBD2
clone size: NA
J gene: TRBJ2-1
CDR3 protein: CASSLEVAGVNEQFF
CDR3 DNA: TGTGCCAGCAGCTTAGAGGTAGCGGGAGTGAATGAGCAGTTCTTC

V gene: TRBV28
D gene: NA
clone size: NA
J gene: TRBJ2-7
CDR3 protein: CASSSGQSYEQYF
CDR3 DNA: TGTGCCAGCAGTTCCGGACAGTCCTACGAGCAGTACTTC

V gene: TRBV28
D gene: NA
clone size: NA
J gene: TRBJ1-1
CDR3 protein: CASSLWQTKNTEAFF
CDR3 DNA: TGTGCCAGCAGTTTATGGCAGACCAAGAACACTGAAGCTTTCTTT